Below, 23 T cell receptor beta chains from the same sample are listed, as sequenced in a study of T cells expressing NK-cell markers. Reanalyzing the 5' RACE reads, TCRdb keeps one entry per CDR3 protein, without DNA. This sample's table has approximately 440,000 distinct CDR3 sequences. Sequenced material: blood T cells: a sorted CD56 or NKG2C T cell subset, CD4+ or CD8+ T cells, or bulk PBMC T cells (not recorded which). All receptors come from a woman aged 45-59 years in good health.

This chain links TRBV27 with TRBJ2-1; without DNA, the TCRdb call of TRBD1 cannot be checked. Per the germline V gene, CDR1 is MNHEY and CDR2 is SMNVEV (reference sequence). This CDR3 comprises 15 residues. CDR3 residues: CASSRQIISYNEQFF.

This chain joins TRBV11-2 and TRBJ2-2; lacking DNA, the TRBD2 call made by TCRdb goes unchecked. The CDR3 totals 15 residues. Per the germline V gene, CDR1 is SGHAT and CDR2 is FQNNGV. The CDR3 region is CASSGSGRKAGELFF.

The chain carries TRBV5-1 and TRBJ2-4; TCRdb's assignment of TRBD1 cannot be checked, as there is no DNA. The CDR3 totals 13 residues. Looked up from germline, CDR1 is SGHRS and CDR2 is YFSETQ. The CDR3 spells CASSTGQGDIQYF. Drawing the rest from reference TRBV5-1 and TRBJ2-4, the complete variable domain is KAGVTQTPRYLIKTRGQQVTLSCSPISGHRSVSWYQQTPGQGLQFLFEYFSETQRNKGNFPGRFSGRQFSNSRSEMNVSTLELGDSALYLCASSTGQGDIQYFGAGTRLSVL.

This chain connects TRBV6-5 to TRBJ2-4. Germline V gene lookup returns CDR1 MNHEY and CDR2 SVGAGI. The CDR3 totals 13 residues. The CDR3 loop is CASRNYAKNIQYF.

The chain is built from TRBV4-2 and TRBJ1-5. Germline values: CDR1 LGHNA, CDR2 YNFKEQ. This CDR3 comprises 15 residues. CDR3 in amino acids: CASSQDLAGYQPQHF.

The V and J genes are TRBV5-1 and TRBJ2-3; the D gene TCRdb calls, TRBD1, cannot be checked with no DNA. Germline CDR1 SGHRS, CDR2 YFSETQ. The CDR3 consists of 15 residues. CDR3 residues: CASSYGPGFGDTQYF. Based on the CDR3 plus reference TRBV5-1 and TRBJ2-3, the full variable domain is KAGVTQTPRYLIKTRGQQVTLSCSPISGHRSVSWYQQTPGQGLQFLFEYFSETQRNKGNFPGRFSGRQFSNSRSEMNVSTLELGDSALYLCASSYGPGFGDTQYFGPGTRLTVL.

The chain carries TRBV27 and TRBJ1-1; TCRdb's D call of TRBD1 is untestable without DNA. The germline V gene encodes CDR1 MNHEY and CDR2 SMNVEV (reference sequence). The CDR3 totals 12 residues. CDR3 residues: CASSHRDTEAFF.

The rearrangement links TRBV11-3 to TRBJ1-1; checking the TCRdb D call of TRBD1 is not possible without DNA. There are 15 residues in the CDR3. Germline lookup yields CDR1 SGHNT and CDR2 YENEEA. CDR3 in amino acids: CASSLGGDRSEKAFF.

The rearrangement links TRBV12-3 or TRBV12-4 to TRBJ1-1; TCRdb gives TRBD1 as the D gene, but with no DNA this cannot be confirmed. This CDR3 is 13 amino acids long. CDR3 sequence reads: CASSIRQGAEAFF.

The V call is TRBV11-3, the J call TRBJ2-1; without DNA, the TCRdb call of TRBD1 cannot be checked. CDR3 length: 17 amino acids. The V gene's germline CDR1 is SGHNT and CDR2 YENEEA. Here the CDR3 reads CASSLEGTGGSYNEQFF.

CDR3: CASSLGRDRVFFSGANVLTF. The chain joins TRBV19 to TRBJ2-6; TCRdb returns TRBD1, unconfirmable since there is no DNA. CDR1 and CDR2 (germline): LNHDA, SQIVND (reference sequence). The CDR3 loop spans 20 amino acids.

The genes are TRBV9 and TRBJ1-4. Germline CDR1 and CDR2: SGDLS and YYNGEE. The CDR3 length is 15 residues. CDR3 region: CASSVDGIQNEKLFF.

The chain employs TRBV19 and TRBJ2-7; TCRdb calls TRBD2, which cannot be checked without DNA. The CDR3 covers 14 residues. The germline gives CDR1 LNHDA, CDR2 SQIVND (reference sequence). CDR3 amino acids: CASSVLAGRYEQYF.

V gene TRBV5-1 combines with J gene TRBJ1-2. Germline V gene data show CDR1 as SGHRS and CDR2 as YFSETQ. The CDR3 totals 14 residues. CDR3 amino acids: CASSLEGQSYGYTF.

This chain connects TRBV18 to TRBJ2-5. This CDR3 spans 15 amino acids. Germline CDR1 reads KGHSH; CDR2 reads LQKENI. CDR3 residues: CASSPKIQRQETQYF.

The genes are TRBV4-1 and TRBJ2-1; TCRdb's D call, TRBD1, is unchecked because there is no DNA. The CDR3 length is 18 residues. Germline CDR1 is MGHRA and CDR2 is YSYEKL. CDR3 region: CASSQDPRTGGSYNEQFF.

V and J are TRBV24-1 and TRBJ2-5; TCRdb names TRBD1, which stays unverified in the absence of DNA. The CDR3 has 16 amino acids. The germline V gene has CDR1 KGHDR and CDR2 SFDVKD. The CDR3 sequence is CATSDFKMGGQETQYF.

The CDR3 here is CASSLDTNNEQFF. The chain uses TRBV5-1 and TRBJ2-1. CDR1 SGHRS and CDR2 YFSETQ come from the germline V gene. CDR3 length: 13 residues.

The V gene is TRBV6-1, the J gene TRBJ2-1; TCRdb names TRBD2, which stays unverified in the absence of DNA. The CDR3 has 17 amino acids. Germline-derived CDR1 and CDR2 are MNHNS and SASEGT. The CDR3 here is CASSGSPPRGDYNEQFF.

This sequence joins TRBV11-2 and TRBJ2-1. This CDR3 spans 14 amino acids. CDR1 and CDR2 from the germline V gene are SGHAT and FQNNGV. CDR3 loop: CASSLDGSLREQFF.

The chain combines TRBV29-1 with TRBJ2-7; without DNA, the TCRdb call of TRBD1 cannot be checked. The CDR3 consists of 14 residues. Per germline, CDR1 SQVTM and CDR2 ANQGSEA. The CDR3 sequence: CSANVGGQGHEQYF.

The CDR3 reads CASSLALAGIYEQYF. The chain uses TRBV5-1 and TRBJ2-7; the D call of TRBD2 rests on TCRdb alone, since no DNA is present to check it. This CDR3 spans 15 amino acids. Germline loops: CDR1 SGHRS, CDR2 YFSETQ.

This sequence joins TRBV7-7 and TRBJ2-2; the TCRdb call, TRBD1, lacks DNA for checking. Germline-derived CDR1 and CDR2 are SSHAT and FNYEAQ (reference sequence). The CDR3 is 13 amino acids. The CDR3 here is CASGQVDTGELFF.